The clone carrying this T cell receptor beta chain has a count of ten or more. Its antigen remains unidentified. The record originates from a study of read filtering for tumor transcriptome and immune sequencing. Overall study: After DNase treatment, RNA was made into whole-transcriptome libraries. The study's findings and limits: Single-read clonotypes: about 81.9% of IR-seq clonotypes (around 3.5% of reads), roughly 70% of RNA-seq clonotypes (44.6% of reads). Correlation between methods rose after single-read clonotypes were removed.

Molecular barcoded adaptors covering alpha/delta and beta/gamma chains were used on approximately 400 ng RNA. TCRdb processed the reads anew with MiXCR; each CDR3 protein has one entry. Of roughly 59,000 distinct CDR3 sequences detected, around 19% appear once; the ten largest clones hold approximately 10%. Sequencing used a population of CD138-negative cells sorted from bone marrow. The clonotype originates from a donor at least 40 years old with multiple myeloma.

The CDR3 bases are TGCGCCAGCAGCTTGCTAGGGGCAGGTCAAGAGACCCAGTACTTC. This encodes CASSLLGAGQETQYF. This chain connects TRBV5-1 to TRBJ2-5; weak D call: TRBD1 (5 bases). Germline V gene lookup returns CDR1 SGHRS and CDR2 YFSETQ. The germline V and J ends were trimmed by 1 base and 2 bases, with 12 bases remaining between them. The CDR3 covers 15 residues.